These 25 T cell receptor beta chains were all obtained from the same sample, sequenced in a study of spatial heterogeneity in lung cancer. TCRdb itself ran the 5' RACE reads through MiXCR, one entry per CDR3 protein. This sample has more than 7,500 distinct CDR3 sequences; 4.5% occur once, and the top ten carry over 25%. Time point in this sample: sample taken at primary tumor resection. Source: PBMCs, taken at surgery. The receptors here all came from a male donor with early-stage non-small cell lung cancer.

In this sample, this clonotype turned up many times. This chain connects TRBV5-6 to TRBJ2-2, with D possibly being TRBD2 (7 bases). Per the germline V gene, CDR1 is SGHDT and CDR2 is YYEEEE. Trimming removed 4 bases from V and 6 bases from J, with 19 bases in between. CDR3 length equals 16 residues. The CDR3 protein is CASSRGGPTHPGELFF. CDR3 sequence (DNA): TGTGCCAGCAGCCGCGGGGGCCCGACCCACCCCGGGGAGCTGTTTTTT.

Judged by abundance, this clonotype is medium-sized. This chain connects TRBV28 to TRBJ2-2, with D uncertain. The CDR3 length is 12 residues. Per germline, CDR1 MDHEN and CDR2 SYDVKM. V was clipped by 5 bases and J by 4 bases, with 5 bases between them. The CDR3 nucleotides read TGTGCCAGCAGTACCCCCACCGGGGAGCTGTTTTTT. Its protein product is CASSTPTGELFF.

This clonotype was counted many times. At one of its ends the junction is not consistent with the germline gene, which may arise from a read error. In nucleotides, the CDR3 is TGTGGCAGCAGGGGTAGAAAGGGGGACAGGGGTATCGACGAGCAGTTCTTC. Its protein product is CGSRGRKGDRGIDEQFF. The chain has TRBV6-1 and TRBJ2-1; TRBD1 matches at 10 bases. The germline V gene has CDR1 MNHNS and CDR2 SASEGT. CDR3 size: 17 residues.

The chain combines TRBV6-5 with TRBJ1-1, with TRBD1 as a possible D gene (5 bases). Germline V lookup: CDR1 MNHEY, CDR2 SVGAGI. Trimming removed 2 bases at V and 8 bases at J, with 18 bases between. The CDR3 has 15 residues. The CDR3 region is CASSYGGRRVVEAFF. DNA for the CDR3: TGTGCCAGCAGTTACGGGGGACGCCGAGTAGTCGAAGCTTTCTTT.

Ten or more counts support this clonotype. CDR3: CASSPRGPAGELFF. The CDR3 coding sequence is TGTGCCAGCTCACCAAGGGGCCCGGCAGGGGAGCTGTTTTTT. The V and J genes are TRBV18 and TRBJ2-2, with TRBD1 as a possible D gene (5 bases). Trimming shortened V by 2 bases and J by 8 bases, and 12 bases separated the two germline ends. Per the germline V gene, CDR1 is KGHSH and CDR2 is LQKENI. The CDR3 has 14 residues.

This CDR3 is CSARVVAQYF. CDR3 coding DNA: TGCAGTGCTAGGGTTGTAGCCCAGTACTTC. This sequence joins TRBV20-1 and TRBJ2-5; D remains ambiguous. Germline CDR1 DFQATT, CDR2 SNEGSKA (reference sequence). The CDR3 sequence is 10 residues long. V was trimmed by 3 bases and J by 9 bases, leaving 8 bases between them.

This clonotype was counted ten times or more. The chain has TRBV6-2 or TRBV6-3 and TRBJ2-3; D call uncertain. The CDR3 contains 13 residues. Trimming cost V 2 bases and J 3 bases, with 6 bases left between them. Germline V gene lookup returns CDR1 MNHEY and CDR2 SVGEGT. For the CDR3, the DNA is TGTGCCAGCAGTTACGGCCCGACAGATACGCAGTATTTT. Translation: CASSYGPTDTQYF.

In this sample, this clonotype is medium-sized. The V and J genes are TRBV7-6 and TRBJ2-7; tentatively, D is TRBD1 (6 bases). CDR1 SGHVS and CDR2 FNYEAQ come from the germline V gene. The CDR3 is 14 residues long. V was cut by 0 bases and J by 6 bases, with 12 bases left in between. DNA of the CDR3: TGTGCCAGCAGCTTAGCGTCAGGGGCTAGCGAGCAGTACTTC. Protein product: CASSLASGASEQYF. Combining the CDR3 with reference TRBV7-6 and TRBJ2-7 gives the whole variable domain GAGVSQSPRYKVTKRGQDVALRCDPISGHVSLYWYRQALGQGPEFLTYFNYEAQQDKSGLPNDRFSAERPEGSISTLTIQRTEQRDSAMYRCASSLASGASEQYFGPGTRLTVT.

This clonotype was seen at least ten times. The CDR3 protein is CASSWDRSQETQYF. CDR3 in DNA: TGCGCCAGCAGCTGGGACAGGTCACAAGAGACCCAGTACTTC. The rearrangement joins TRBV5-1 to TRBJ2-5, with 8 positions matching TRBD1. Germline CDR1 SGHRS, CDR2 YFSETQ. V was clipped by 3 bases and J by 2 bases; unmatched bases: 3. The CDR3 extends over 14 amino acids.

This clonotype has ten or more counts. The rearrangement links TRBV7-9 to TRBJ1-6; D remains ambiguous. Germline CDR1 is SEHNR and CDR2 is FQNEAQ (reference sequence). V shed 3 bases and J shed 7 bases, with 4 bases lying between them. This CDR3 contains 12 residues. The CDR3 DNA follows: TGTGCCAGCAGCTTTCCGAATTCACCCCTCCACTTT. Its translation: CASSFPNSPLHF.

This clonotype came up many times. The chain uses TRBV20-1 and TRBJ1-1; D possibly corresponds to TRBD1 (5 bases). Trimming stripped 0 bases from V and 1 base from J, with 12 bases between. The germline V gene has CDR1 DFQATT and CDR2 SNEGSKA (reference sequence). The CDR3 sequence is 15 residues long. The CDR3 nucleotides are TGCAGTGCTAGAGATCGGTTAAGGGGGAACACTGAAGCTTTCTTT. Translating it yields CSARDRLRGNTEAFF.

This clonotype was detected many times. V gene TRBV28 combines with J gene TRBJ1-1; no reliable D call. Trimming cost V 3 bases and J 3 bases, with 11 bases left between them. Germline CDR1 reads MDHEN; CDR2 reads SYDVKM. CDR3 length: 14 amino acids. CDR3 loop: CASSFQAAYTEAFF. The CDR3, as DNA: TGTGCCAGCAGTTTCCAGGCGGCCTACACTGAAGCTTTCTTT. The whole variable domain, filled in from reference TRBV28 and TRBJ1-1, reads DVKVTQSSRYLVKRTGEKVFLECVQDMDHENMFWYRQDPGLGLRLIYFSYDVKMKEKGDIPEGYSVSREKKERFSLILESASTNQTSMYLCASSFQAAYTEAFFGQGTRLTVV.

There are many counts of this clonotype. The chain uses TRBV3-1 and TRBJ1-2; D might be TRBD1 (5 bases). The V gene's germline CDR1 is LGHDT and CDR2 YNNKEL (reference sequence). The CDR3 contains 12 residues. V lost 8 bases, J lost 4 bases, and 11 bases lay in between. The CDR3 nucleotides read TGTGCCAGCCGGGACCTTTTCTATGGCTACACCTTC. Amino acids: CASRDLFYGYTF.

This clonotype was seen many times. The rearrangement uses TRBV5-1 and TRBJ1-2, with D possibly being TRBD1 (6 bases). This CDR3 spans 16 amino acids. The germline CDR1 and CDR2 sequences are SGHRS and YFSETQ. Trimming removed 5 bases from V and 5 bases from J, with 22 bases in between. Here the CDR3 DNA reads TGCGCCAGCAGAGTGTCGGGAGGGAGGGGACAATATGGCTACACCTTC. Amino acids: CASRVSGGRGQYGYTF.

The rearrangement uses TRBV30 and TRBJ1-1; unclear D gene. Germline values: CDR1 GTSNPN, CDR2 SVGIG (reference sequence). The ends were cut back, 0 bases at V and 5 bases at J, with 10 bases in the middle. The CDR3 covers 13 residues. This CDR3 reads CAWSVSGRTEAFF. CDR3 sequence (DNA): TGTGCCTGGAGTGTATCCGGGAGGACTGAAGCTTTCTTT.

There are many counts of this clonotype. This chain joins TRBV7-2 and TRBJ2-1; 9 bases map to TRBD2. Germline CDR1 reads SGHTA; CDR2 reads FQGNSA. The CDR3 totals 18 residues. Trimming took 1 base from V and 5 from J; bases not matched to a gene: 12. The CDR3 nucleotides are TGTGCCAGCAGCTTAGTAGAGGGGATCGCTAGCGGGGACAATGAGCAGTTCTTC. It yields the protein CASSLVEGIASGDNEQFF. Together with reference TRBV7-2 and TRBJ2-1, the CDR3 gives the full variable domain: GAGVSQSPSNKVTEKGKDVELRCDPISGHTALYWYRQSLGQGLEFLIYFQGNSAPDKSGLPSDRFSAERTGGSVSTLTIQRTQQEDSAVYLCASSLVEGIASGDNEQFFGPGTRLTVL.

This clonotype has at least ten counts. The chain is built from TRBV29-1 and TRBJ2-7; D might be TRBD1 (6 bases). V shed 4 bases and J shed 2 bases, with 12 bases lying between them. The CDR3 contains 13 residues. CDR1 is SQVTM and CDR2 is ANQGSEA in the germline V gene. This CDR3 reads CSVGARGTYEQYF. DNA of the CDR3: TGCAGCGTTGGGGCCAGGGGAACCTACGAGCAGTACTTC.

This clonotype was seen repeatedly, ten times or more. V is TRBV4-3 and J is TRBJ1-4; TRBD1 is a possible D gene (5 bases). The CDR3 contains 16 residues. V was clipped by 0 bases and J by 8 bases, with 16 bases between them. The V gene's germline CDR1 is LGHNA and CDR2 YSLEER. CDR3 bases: TGCGCCAGCAGCCAAGATTTCCGGGGCCGGCGGGAAAAACTGTTTTTT. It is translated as CASSQDFRGRREKLFF.

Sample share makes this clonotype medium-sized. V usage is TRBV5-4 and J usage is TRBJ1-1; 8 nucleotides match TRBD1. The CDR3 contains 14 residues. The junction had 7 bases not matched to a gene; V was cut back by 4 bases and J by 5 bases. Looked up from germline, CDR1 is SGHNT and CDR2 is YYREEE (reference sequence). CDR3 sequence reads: CASSPRQGRTEAFF. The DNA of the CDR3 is TGTGCCAGCAGCCCCCGACAGGGGAGAACTGAAGCTTTCTTT.

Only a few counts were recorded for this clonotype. The CDR3: CASSIGGGADEQYF. CDR3 coding DNA: TGTGCCAGTAGTATAGGAGGGGGAGCTGACGAGCAGTACTTC. This sequence joins TRBV19 and TRBJ2-7; the D gene is possibly TRBD1 (6 bases). The V and J ends lost 1 base and 5 bases respectively, with 12 bases between them. CDR1 is LNHDA and CDR2 is SQIVND in the germline V gene (reference sequence). This CDR3 has 14 amino acids. The full variable domain, with the rest looked up from reference TRBV19 and TRBJ2-7, is DGGITQSPKYLFRKEGQNVTLSCEQNLNHDAMYWYRQDPGQGLRLIYYSQIVNDFQKGDIAEGYSVSREKKESFPLTVTSAQKNPTAFYLCASSIGGGADEQYFGPGTRLTVT.

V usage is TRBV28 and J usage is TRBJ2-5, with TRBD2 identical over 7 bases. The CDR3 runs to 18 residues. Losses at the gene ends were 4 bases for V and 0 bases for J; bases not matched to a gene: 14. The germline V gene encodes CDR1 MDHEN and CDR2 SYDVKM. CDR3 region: CASSSPPGGQGYQETQYF. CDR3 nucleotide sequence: TGTGCCAGCAGTTCCCCACCGGGAGGACAAGGGTACCAAGAGACCCAGTACTTC.

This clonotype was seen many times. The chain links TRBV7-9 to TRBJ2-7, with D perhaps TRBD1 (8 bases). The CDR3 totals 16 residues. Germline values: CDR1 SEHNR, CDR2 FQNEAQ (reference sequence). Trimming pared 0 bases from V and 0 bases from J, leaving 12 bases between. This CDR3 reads CASSLAGGTGSYEQYF. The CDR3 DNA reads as TGTGCCAGCAGCTTAGCGGGGGGGACAGGCTCCTACGAGCAGTACTTC. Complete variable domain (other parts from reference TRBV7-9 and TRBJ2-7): DTGVSQNPRHKITKRGQNVTFRCDPISEHNRLYWYRQTLGQGPEFLTYFQNEAQLEKSRLLSDRFSAERPKGSFSTLEIQRTEQGDSAMYLCASSLAGGTGSYEQYFGPGTRLTVT.

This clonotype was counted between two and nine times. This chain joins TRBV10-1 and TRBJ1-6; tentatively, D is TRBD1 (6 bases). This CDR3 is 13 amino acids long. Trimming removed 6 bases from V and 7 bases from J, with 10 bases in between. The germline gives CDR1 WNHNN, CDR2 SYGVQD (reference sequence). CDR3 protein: CASREGGNSPLHF. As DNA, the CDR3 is TGCGCCAGCAGGGAAGGGGGGAATTCACCCCTCCACTTT.

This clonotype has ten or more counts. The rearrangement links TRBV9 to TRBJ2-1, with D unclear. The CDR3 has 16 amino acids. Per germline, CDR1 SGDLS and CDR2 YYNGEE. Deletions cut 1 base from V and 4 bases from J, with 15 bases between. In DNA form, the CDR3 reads TGTGCCAGCAGCGTACCAGGCAGTGCCTCTTACAATGAGCAGTTCTTC. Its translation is CASSVPGSASYNEQFF.

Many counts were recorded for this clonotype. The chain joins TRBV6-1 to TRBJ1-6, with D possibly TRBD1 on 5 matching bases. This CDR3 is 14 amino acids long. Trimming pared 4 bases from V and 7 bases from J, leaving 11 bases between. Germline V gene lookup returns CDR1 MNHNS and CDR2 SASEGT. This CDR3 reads CASSGDSGNSPLHF. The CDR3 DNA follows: TGTGCCAGCAGTGGCGACAGTGGAAATTCACCCCTCCACTTT.